Each of the 27 T cell receptor beta chains below was sequenced from the same sample in a study of cytomegalovirus exposure and HLA in healthy donors. The PCR made use of 60 Vbeta and 13 Jbeta primers. The protocol was immunoSEQ multiplex PCR, while the TCRdb copy is restricted to in-frame clones and leaves out a portion. The sample includes 300,000 or so clones, just under 85% of them seen just once. Input material: PBMCs. Source of these receptors: a middle-aged woman in good health and CMV-seropositive.

This chain connects TRBV7-9 to TRBJ1-6; 7 nucleotides align to TRBD1. Trimming cost V 5 bases and J 8 bases; bases outside gene matches: 6. The CDR3 is 14 amino acids. CDR1 and CDR2 (germline): SEHNR, FQNEAQ (reference sequence). The CDR3 DNA sequence: TGTGCCAGCAGCCGCACAGGGGAGGATTCACCCCTCCACTTT. Its translation is CASSRTGEDSPLHF.

The chain recombines TRBV11-2 with TRBJ2-3; TRBD2 matches 7 bases. The CDR3 is 15 amino acids. V gave up 5 bases and J gave up 0 bases; unmatched junction bases: 5. Germline V gene data show CDR1 as SGHAT and CDR2 as FQNNGV. CDR3 sequence (DNA): TGTGCCAGCAGCAAAGACGGGGGGAGCACAGATACGCAGTATTTT. Encoded protein: CASSKDGGSTDTQYF.

The rearrangement joins TRBV27 to TRBJ2-1; the match to TRBD1 covers 10 bases. The CDR3 extends over 14 amino acids. V shed 2 bases, J shed 7 bases, and the junction held 2 bases outside the gene matches. The germline V gene encodes CDR1 MNHEY and CDR2 SMNVEV (reference sequence). As DNA, the CDR3 is TGTGCCAGCAGTTTACCGGACAGGGGGAATGAGCAGTTCTTC. The encoded protein is CASSLPDRGNEQFF.

The chain joins TRBV5-1 to TRBJ2-1, with D possibly TRBD1 on 6 matching bases. The CDR3 covers 14 residues. The V end lost 0 bases, the J end lost 6 bases, and 10 bases lay between the germline ends. The germline V gene encodes CDR1 SGHRS and CDR2 YFSETQ. The CDR3 reads CASSLEQGFNEQFF. As DNA, the CDR3 is TGCGCCAGCAGCTTGGAACAGGGATTCAATGAGCAGTTCTTC.

The chain joins TRBV7-7 to TRBJ2-7, with 9 bases matching TRBD1. Germline lookup yields CDR1 SSHAT and CDR2 FNYEAQ (reference sequence). The CDR3 consists of 15 residues. The ends lost 5 bases at V and 6 bases at J; junction bases unmatched: 11. This chain's CDR3 is CASSRESGTGIEQYF. The CDR3 coding sequence is TGTGCCAGCAGCCGTGAAAGCGGGACAGGGATCGAGCAGTACTTC. The whole variable domain, remainder taken from reference TRBV7-7 and TRBJ2-7, is GAGVSQSPRYKVTKRGQDVTLRCDPISSHATLYWYQQALGQGPEFLTYFNYEAQPDKSGLPSDRFSAERPEGSISTLTIQRTEQRDSAMYRCASSRESGTGIEQYFGPGTRLTVT.

The CDR3 loop reads CASSRDTGPEAFF. CDR3 coding DNA: TGCGCCAGCAGCCGGGACACTGGACCTGAAGCTTTCTTT. The chain joins TRBV5-1 to TRBJ1-1, with D tentatively TRBD1 (6 bases). The CDR3 totals 13 residues. Trimming took 4 bases from V and 6 from J, leaving 13 bases between them. From germline, CDR1 is SGHRS and CDR2 YFSETQ.

This chain connects TRBV19 to TRBJ2-7; D is uncertain. This CDR3 contains 15 residues. Deletions cut 3 bases from V and 2 bases from J, with 14 bases between. The germline V gene encodes CDR1 LNHDA and CDR2 SQIVND (reference sequence). CDR3 protein: CASSISAAHTYEQYF. The CDR3, as DNA: TGTGCCAGTAGTATCTCGGCGGCACATACCTACGAGCAGTACTTC.

The chain uses TRBV28 and TRBJ1-2, with D tentatively TRBD1 (5 bases). Germline CDR1 reads MDHEN; CDR2 reads SYDVKM. This CDR3 contains 12 residues. V was clipped by 6 bases and J by 3 bases, with 8 bases between them. This CDR3 is CASSQGYYGYTF. The CDR3 DNA follows: TGTGCCAGCAGCCAGGGTTACTATGGCTACACCTTC.

The chain uses TRBV30 and TRBJ2-1; D ambiguous. The CDR3 sequence is 14 residues long. With 7 bases removed from V and 5 bases from J, the gap between germline ends came to 18 bases. From germline, CDR1 is GTSNPN and CDR2 SVGIG (reference sequence). CDR3 sequence: CALGPFLTHNEQFF. CDR3 nucleotide sequence: TGTGCCTTGGGCCCTTTCCTGACACACAATGAGCAGTTCTTC.

The gene calls are TRBV30 and TRBJ1-2; 9 bases match TRBD1. V lost 0 bases to trimming and J lost 3 bases; unmatched junction nucleotides: 8. Germline-derived CDR1 and CDR2 are GTSNPN and SVGIG (reference sequence). This CDR3 contains 16 residues. The CDR3: CAWSVHSGQGYYGYTF. Written as DNA, the CDR3 is TGTGCCTGGAGTGTCCATTCCGGACAGGGGTACTATGGCTACACCTTC.

The chain recombines TRBV7-2 with TRBJ2-2; D is perhaps TRBD2 (6 bases). The CDR3 runs to 16 residues. Between the trimmed V and J ends, which lost 3 bases and 6 bases, there was a span of 17 bases. Germline assignment: CDR1 SGHTA and CDR2 FQGNSA. CDR3 sequence reads: CASSFGGLVTAGELFF. In DNA form, the CDR3 reads TGTGCCAGCAGCTTTGGGGGACTCGTTACGGCCGGGGAGCTGTTTTTT. The variable domain in full, completed from reference TRBV7-2 and TRBJ2-2, reads GAGVSQSPSNKVTEKGKDVELRCDPISGHTALYWYRQSLGQGLEFLIYFQGNSAPDKSGLPSDRFSAERTGGSVSTLTIQRTQQEDSAVYLCASSFGGLVTAGELFFGEGSRLTVL.

The rearrangement links TRBV7-3 to TRBJ2-3, with 8 bases matching TRBD2. The CDR3 is 16 residues long. From germline, CDR1 is SGHTA and CDR2 FQGTGA. The ends lost 2 bases at V and 3 bases at J; junction bases unmatched: 7. Here the CDR3 DNA reads TGTGCCAGCAGCTTACGACGGGAGGGCGCGACAGATACGCAGTATTTT. Amino acid sequence: CASSLRREGATDTQYF.

The rearrangement links TRBV30 to TRBJ1-2; weak D call: TRBD1 (5 bases). V lost 1 base, J lost 6 bases, and 18 bases lay in between. There are 15 residues in the CDR3. CDR1 is GTSNPN and CDR2 is SVGIG in the germline V gene (reference sequence). The CDR3 DNA sequence: TGTGCCTGGAGTGCCGAGGGGTGGAGGGGAGATGGCTACACCTTC. Its translation is CAWSAEGWRGDGYTF.

This chain uses TRBV29-1 with TRBJ2-7, with 9 bases that match TRBD2. CDR1 is SQVTM, CDR2 ANQGSEA, per germline. The CDR3 has 15 amino acids. Losses at the gene ends were 4 bases for V and 3 bases for J; bases not matched to a gene: 10. In DNA form, the CDR3 reads TGCAGCGTTGCGGGTAGCGGGAGAGCGGGCTACGAGCAGTACTTC. Translated, it gives CSVAGSGRAGYEQYF.

This clone appeared once. The CDR3 loop is CASSPQGGIYGYTF. In nucleotides, the CDR3 is TGTGCCAGCAGCCCCCAGGGAGGGATATATGGCTACACCTTC. V and J are TRBV7-2 and TRBJ1-2, with D tentatively TRBD1 (5 bases). Germline values: CDR1 SGHTA, CDR2 FQGNSA. The CDR3 length is 14 residues. V gave up 5 bases and J gave up 5 bases, with 15 bases separating them.

V gene TRBV5-1 combines with J gene TRBJ2-1; perhaps TRBD2 as D (6 bases). The CDR3 covers 16 residues. Germline loops: CDR1 SGHRS, CDR2 YFSETQ. Trimming cost V 1 base and J 1 base, with 12 bases left between them. As DNA, the CDR3 is TGCGCCAGCAGCTTGACGTTGCTAGCGTCCTACAATGAGCAGTTCTTC. Translation: CASSLTLLASYNEQFF.

The rearrangement links TRBV5-8 to TRBJ2-1, with D unresolved. V lost 2 bases to trimming and J lost 4 bases, with 10 bases between them. The CDR3 runs to 14 residues. The germline V gene encodes CDR1 SGHTS and CDR2 YDEGEE. This CDR3 is CASSFMGIYNEQFF. CDR3 DNA: TGTGCCAGCAGCTTTATGGGCATATACAATGAGCAGTTCTTC.

Written as DNA, the CDR3 is TGCGCCAGCAGCTCCCGCCCTACTACCACAGATACGCAGTATTTT. Its translation is CASSSRPTTTDTQYF. The chain carries TRBV5-1 and TRBJ2-3; D gene unclear. Germline CDR1 SGHRS, CDR2 YFSETQ. V lost 3 bases, J lost 2 bases, and 13 bases lay in between. The CDR3 consists of 15 residues.

The genes are TRBV7-8 and TRBJ2-5; 12 bases map to TRBD1. V gave up 3 bases and J gave up 3 bases; unmatched junction bases: 2. Per the germline V gene, CDR1 is SGHVS and CDR2 is FQNEAQ. CDR3 length: 15 amino acids. The CDR3 DNA reads as TGTGCCAGCAGCTTTGGGACAGGGGGCGAAGAGACCCAGTACTTC. It is translated as CASSFGTGGEETQYF.

This chain links TRBV6-5 with TRBJ2-1, with TRBD2 identical over 14 bases. Trimming at V came to 5 bases and at J to 8 bases, leaving 5 bases not matched to a gene. Germline values: CDR1 MNHEY, CDR2 SVGAGI. The CDR3 extends over 15 amino acids. CDR3 in amino acids: CASSTGLAGVDEQFF. The CDR3, as DNA: TGTGCCAGCAGTACGGGACTAGCGGGAGTTGATGAGCAGTTCTTC.

The chain combines TRBV25-1 with TRBJ2-1; 9 nucleotides line up with TRBD2. This CDR3 is built from 15 residues. J gave up 1 base and V 7 bases, and 5 bases lay outside the gene matches. Germline CDR1 and CDR2: MGHDK and SYGVNS. Written as DNA, the CDR3 is TGTGCCAGCACGATAGCGGGAGCGTCCTACAATGAGCAGTTCTTC. Translation: CASTIAGASYNEQFF.

The J gene is TRBJ1-1, the V gene TRBV4-3, with a tentative D call TRBD1 (5 bases). The CDR3 is 17 amino acids. The ends were cut back, 0 bases at V and 5 bases at J, with 19 bases in the middle. Germline assignment: CDR1 LGHNA and CDR2 YSLEER. The CDR3 reads CASSQDPVSGFRTEAFF. The DNA for the CDR3 is TGCGCCAGCAGCCAAGATCCAGTTTCAGGGTTTAGGACTGAAGCTTTCTTT.

The chain couples TRBV7-9 to TRBJ2-3; D remains unclear. The CDR3 has 11 amino acids. Germline V gene lookup returns CDR1 SEHNR and CDR2 FQNEAQ (reference sequence). The V gene lost 6 bases and the J gene lost 3 bases, with 4 bases spanning the gap. Here the CDR3 reads CASSMTDTQYF. CDR3 sequence (DNA): TGTGCCAGCAGTATGACAGATACGCAGTATTTT.

The chain links TRBV5-5 to TRBJ1-2, with TRBD1 as a possible D gene (6 bases). In germline, CDR1 is SGHKS, CDR2 YYEKEE (reference sequence). The CDR3 spans 14 residues. Trimming took 0 bases from V and 2 from J, leaving 8 bases between them. CDR3 loop: CASSLGGGNYGYTF. The CDR3 coding sequence is TGTGCCAGCAGCTTGGGAGGGGGAAACTATGGCTACACCTTC.

The V gene is TRBV5-1, the J gene TRBJ2-7, with a tentative D call TRBD1 (6 bases). V was pared by 7 bases and J by 3 bases, with 26 bases between. The CDR3 runs 17 residues. Looked up from germline, CDR1 is SGHRS and CDR2 is YFSETQ. The CDR3 sequence: CASCPGALDVSFYEQYF. CDR3 DNA: TGCGCCAGCTGTCCAGGGGCGCTGGATGTGTCTTTCTACGAGCAGTACTTC.

The chain combines TRBV2 with TRBJ1-5; 9 bases fit TRBD1. CDR1 and CDR2 from the germline V gene are SNHLY and FYNNEI. The CDR3 is 14 residues long. The V and J ends lost 5 bases and 6 bases, in that order; junction bases with no gene match: 5. CDR3 protein: CASSKDRGGQPQHF. In DNA, the CDR3 is TGTGCCAGCAGTAAGGACAGGGGAGGTCAGCCCCAGCATTTT.

This clone was recorded once. This sequence joins TRBV13 and TRBJ2-3; 9 bases map to TRBD2. The CDR3 is 16 residues long. Germline CDR1 PRHDT, CDR2 FYEKMQ (reference sequence). Trimming cost V 4 bases and J 10 bases; bases outside gene matches: 15. The CDR3 protein is CASSSPIAGDSESQYF. The CDR3 nucleotides are TGTGCCAGCAGCTCCCCGATAGCGGGAGACTCTGAATCGCAGTATTTT.